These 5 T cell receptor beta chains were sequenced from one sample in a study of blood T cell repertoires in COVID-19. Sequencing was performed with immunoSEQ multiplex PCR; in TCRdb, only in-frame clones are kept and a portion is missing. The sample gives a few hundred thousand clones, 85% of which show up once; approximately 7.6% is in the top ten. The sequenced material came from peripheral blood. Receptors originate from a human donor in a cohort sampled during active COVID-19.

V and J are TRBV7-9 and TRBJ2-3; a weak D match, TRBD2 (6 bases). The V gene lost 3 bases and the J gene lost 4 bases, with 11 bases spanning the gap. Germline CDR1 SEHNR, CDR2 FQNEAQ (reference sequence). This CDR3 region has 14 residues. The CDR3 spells CASSFGGGPDTQYF. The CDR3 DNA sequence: TGTGCCAGCAGCTTCGGGGGAGGCCCAGATACGCAGTATTTT.

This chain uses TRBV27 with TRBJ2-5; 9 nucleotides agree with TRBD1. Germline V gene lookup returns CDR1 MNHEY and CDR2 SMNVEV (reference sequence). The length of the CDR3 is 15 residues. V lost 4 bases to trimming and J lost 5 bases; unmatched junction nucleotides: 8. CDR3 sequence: CASSSGTGLDETQYF. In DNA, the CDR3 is TGTGCCAGCAGTTCTGGGACAGGGTTAGATGAGACCCAGTACTTC.

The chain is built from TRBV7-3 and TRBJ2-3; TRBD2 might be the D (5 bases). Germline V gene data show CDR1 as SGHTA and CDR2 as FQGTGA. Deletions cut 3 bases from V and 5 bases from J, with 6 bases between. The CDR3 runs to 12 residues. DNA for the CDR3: TGTGCCAGCAGCTTTGGAGGAGATACGCAGTATTTT. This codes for CASSFGGDTQYF.

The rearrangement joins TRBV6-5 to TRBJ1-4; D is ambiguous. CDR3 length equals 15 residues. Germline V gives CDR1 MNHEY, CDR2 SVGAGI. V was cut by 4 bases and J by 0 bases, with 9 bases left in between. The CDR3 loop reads CASSSYRATNEKLFF. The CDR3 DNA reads TGTGCCAGCAGTTCTTACAGAGCAACTAATGAAAAACTGTTTTTT.

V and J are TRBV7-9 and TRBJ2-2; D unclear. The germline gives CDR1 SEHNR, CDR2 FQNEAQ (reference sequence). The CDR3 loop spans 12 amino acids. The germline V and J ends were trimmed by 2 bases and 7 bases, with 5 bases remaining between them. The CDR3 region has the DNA TGTGCCAGCAGCTTACTTGTCGGGGAGCTGTTTTTT. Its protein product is CASSLLVGELFF.